Sequencing of this T cell receptor (beta chain) was carried out in a study of T cells in Graves' hyperthyroidism and ophthalmopathy. Overall study findings and caveats: Stable hyperthyroidism was told apart from ophthalmopathy by a model built on 13 V-J features. Blood also showed most of the thyroid clonotypes that were expanded above 0.001.

Researchers amplified the TCR beta CDR3 regions from RNA transcripts. HTBI primers drove first-round RT-PCR of the TCR CDR3. From the multiplex PCR reads, TCRdb called clonotypes with MiXCR, one entry per CDR3 protein. The sample carries more than 300,000 distinct CDR3 sequences, around 13% recorded once. The germline V gene has CDR1 DFQATT and CDR2 SNEGSKA (reference sequence). V was trimmed by 0 bases and J by 7 bases, leaving 19 bases between them. CDR3 length equals 15 residues. This clonotype was seen ten or more times. Its target is unknown. The receptor's source is a woman between 18 and 29 years old with Graves' hyperthyroidism. The sample was blood. The chain carries TRBV20-1 and TRBJ2-7, with D possibly TRBD2 on 5 matching bases. CDR3 loop: CSARDDEGDPFEQYF. The CDR3 DNA sequence: TGCAGTGCTAGAGATGACGAGGGAGACCCTTTTGAGCAGTACTTC.